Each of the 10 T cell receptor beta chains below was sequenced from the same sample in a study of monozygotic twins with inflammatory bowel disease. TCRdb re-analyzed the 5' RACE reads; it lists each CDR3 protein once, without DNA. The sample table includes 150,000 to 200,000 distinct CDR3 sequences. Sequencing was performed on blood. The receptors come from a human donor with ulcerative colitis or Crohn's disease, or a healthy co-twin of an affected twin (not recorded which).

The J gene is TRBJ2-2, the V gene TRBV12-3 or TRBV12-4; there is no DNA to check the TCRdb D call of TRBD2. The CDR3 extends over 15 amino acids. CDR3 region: CASSTWAGGTGELFF.

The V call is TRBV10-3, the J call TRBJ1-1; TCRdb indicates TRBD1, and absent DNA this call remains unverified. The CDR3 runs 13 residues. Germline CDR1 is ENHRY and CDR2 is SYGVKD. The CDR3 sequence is CAISERGATEAFF.

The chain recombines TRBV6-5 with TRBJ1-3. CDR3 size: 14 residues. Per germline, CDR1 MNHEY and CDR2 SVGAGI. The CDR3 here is CASSYTSGGNTIYF.

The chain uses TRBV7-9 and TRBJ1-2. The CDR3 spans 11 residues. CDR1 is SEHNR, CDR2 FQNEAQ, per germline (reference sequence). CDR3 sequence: CASSTNSGYTF.

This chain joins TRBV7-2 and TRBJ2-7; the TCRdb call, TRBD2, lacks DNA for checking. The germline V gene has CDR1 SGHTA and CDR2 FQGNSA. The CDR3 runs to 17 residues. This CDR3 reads CASNKQIGEASSYEQYF.

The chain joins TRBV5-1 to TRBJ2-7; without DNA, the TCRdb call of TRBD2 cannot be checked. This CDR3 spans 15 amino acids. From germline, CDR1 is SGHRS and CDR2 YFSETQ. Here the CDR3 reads CASSVDGLLPYEQYF. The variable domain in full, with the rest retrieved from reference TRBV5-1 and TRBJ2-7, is KAGVTQTPRYLIKTRGQQVTLSCSPISGHRSVSWYQQTPGQGLQFLFEYFSETQRNKGNFPGRFSGRQFSNSRSEMNVSTLELGDSALYLCASSVDGLLPYEQYFGPGTRLTVT.

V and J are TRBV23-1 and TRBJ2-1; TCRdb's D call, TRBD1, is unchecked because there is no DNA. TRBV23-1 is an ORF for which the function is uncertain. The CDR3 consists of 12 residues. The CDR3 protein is CASTGGGDEQFF.

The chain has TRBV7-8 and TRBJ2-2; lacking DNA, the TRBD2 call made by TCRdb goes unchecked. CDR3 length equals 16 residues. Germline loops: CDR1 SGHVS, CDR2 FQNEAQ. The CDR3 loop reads CASSSGLAGGTGELFF.

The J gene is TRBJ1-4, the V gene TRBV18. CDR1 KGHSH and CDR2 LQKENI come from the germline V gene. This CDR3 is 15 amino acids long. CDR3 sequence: CASSPDGATNEKLFF.

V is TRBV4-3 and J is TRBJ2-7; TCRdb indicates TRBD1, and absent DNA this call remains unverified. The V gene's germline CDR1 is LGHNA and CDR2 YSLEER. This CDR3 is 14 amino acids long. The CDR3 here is CASSQRTGGYEQYF.